This T cell receptor (beta chain) came from a study of blood T cell repertoires in COVID-19. Libraries were prepared by immunoSEQ multiplex PCR; TCRdb keeps only in-frame clonotypes and omits some of them. The profile shows about 270,000 clones, more than 80% of them singletons. This clone was seen a single time. Unmatched junction bases numbered 3, after V lost 5 bases and J lost 4 bases. There are 13 residues in the CDR3. Germline CDR1 and CDR2: SGHTA and FQGTGA. Participants were aged roughly 18 to 95 years, lived in some 23 US areas, and enrolled virtually. Cohort 3 donors counted as recovered after two negative PCRs, clearance, or resolved symptoms.

Sequencing was performed on PBMCs or T cells enriched from blood (not recorded which). This TCR was sampled from a woman between 18 and 30 years old who had recovered from COVID-19. This rearrangement joins TRBV7-3 to TRBJ1-2; 8 bases line up with TRBD1. As DNA, the CDR3 is TGTGCCAGCAGCGCAGGACAGGGCTATGGCTACACCTTC. Protein: CASSAGQGYGYTF.